One and the same sample provided the 24 T cell receptor beta chains below, sequenced in a study of tumor-infiltrating lymphocytes in primary liver carcinoma. Blood RNA originated from unsorted whole blood, with germline DNA additionally extracted. A constant-region primer served to make TCR beta cDNA from roughly 500 ng total RNA. The TCR beta library was amplified through three nested multiplex PCR rounds in a modified ARM-PCR procedure. With TRBV1-TRBV30 forward primers and a C-beta reverse primer, the first two PCR rounds were run for approximately 10 cycles each. TCRdb re-called the multiplex PCR reads with MiXCR, one entry per CDR3 protein. The data show roughly 330,000 distinct CDR3 sequences, about two thirds seen once. Sequencing input: peripheral blood. The receptors shown here come from a man in his forties with primary liver carcinoma and hepatitis B virus infection.

As to this clonotype: A much larger clone differs by one base, so this may be a read error. The rearrangement links TRBV12-3 or TRBV12-4 to TRBJ1-1, with 7 positions matching TRBD1. This CDR3 has 14 amino acids. DNA of the CDR3: TGTGCCAGCAGTTTGGTGGACAGGAACACTGGAGCTTTCTTT. It encodes CASSLVDRNTGAFF.

The chain is built from TRBV13 and TRBJ2-7; 7 nucleotides match TRBD1. With V trimmed by 0 bases and J by 2 bases, 10 bases remained unmatched. This CDR3 comprises 17 residues. Germline V CDR1 and CDR2: PRHDT, FYEKMQ (reference sequence). Written as DNA, the CDR3 is TGTGCCAGCAGCTTAGGTGGGACAGATGTGTTCCCCTACGAGCAGTACTTC. This translates into CASSLGGTDVFPYEQYF.

As for this clonotype: The junction departs from the called germline gene at one end, perhaps through a read error. This chain joins TRBV4-2 and TRBJ2-3, with 7 nucleotides matching TRBD2. This CDR3 contains 17 residues. Germline CDR1 is LGHNA and CDR2 is YNFKEQ. The CDR3 protein is CASSPTSSAAGRDTQYF. CDR3 nucleotide sequence: TGTGCCAGCAGCCCCACCTCATCGGCGGCTGGGAGGGATACACAGTATTTT.

Points on this clonotype: Because it lacks the conserved phenylalanine or tryptophan at the end, this CDR3 is likely a read error. The chain employs TRBV11-3 and TRBJ2-2, with unresolved D. Trimming stripped 3 bases from V and 3 bases from J, with 2 bases between. CDR3 length equals 12 residues. Germline CDR1 and CDR2: SGHNT and YENEEA. The CDR3 loop reads CASSLDTGELFL. CDR3 nucleotide sequence: TGTGCCAGCAGCTTGGACACCGGGGAGCTGTTTCTG.

About this clonotype: This is likely a read error, given that the CDR3 carries no conserved phenylalanine or tryptophan at its end. This sequence joins TRBV11-2 and TRBJ2-1; weak D call: TRBD2 (6 bases). Germline V gene lookup returns CDR1 SGHAT and CDR2 FQNNGV. CDR3 length: 14 amino acids. The CDR3 bases are TGTGCAAGCAGCTTAGGCGGGATCTACAATGAGCAGTTCTCC. It translates to CASSLGGIYNEQFS.

Turning to this clonotype: A much larger clone is a single base away; this may be a read error. The conserved phenylalanine or tryptophan normally closing the CDR3 is absent here, so this likely arose from a read error. The CDR3 loop reads CASRGRGTYEQYY. The CDR3 region has the DNA TGTGCCAGCAGAGGTCGGGGGACCTACGAGCAGTACTAC. The rearrangement links TRBV6-5 to TRBJ2-7; maybe TRBD2 (6 bases). Between the trimmed V and J ends, which lost 6 bases and 2 bases, there was a span of 11 bases. The CDR3 spans 13 residues. CDR1 MNHEY and CDR2 SVGAGI come from the germline V gene.

This clonotype is a singleton in its sample. A much larger clone is a single base away; this may be a read error. V usage is TRBV6-1 and J usage is TRBJ1-5; D is ambiguous. V lost 1 base to trimming and J lost 0 bases, with 7 bases between them. The V gene's germline CDR1 is MNHNS and CDR2 SASEGT. The CDR3 loop spans 15 amino acids. Here the CDR3 DNA reads TGTGCCAGCAGTGAAGTAGATTGTAGCAATCAGCCCCAGCATTTT. It specifies CASSEVDCSNQPQHF.

This clonotype was detected ten times or more. This chain links TRBV4-1 with TRBJ2-3; D unresolved. Germline CDR1 MGHRA, CDR2 YSYEKL. V shed 1 base and J shed 6 bases, with 17 bases lying between them. The CDR3 consists of 16 residues. The CDR3 loop is CASSQASGPLRDTQYF. The CDR3 coding sequence is TGCGCCAGCAGCCAAGCAAGTGGGCCCCTCCGGGATACGCAGTATTTT.

A few counts support this clonotype. The genes are TRBV12-3 or TRBV12-4 and TRBJ2-7; D is uncertain. This CDR3 spans 14 amino acids. The V gene lost 5 bases and the J gene lost 2 bases, with 13 bases spanning the gap. The CDR3 DNA reads TGTGCCAGCAGTCCCGGTAGCCACCCCTACGAGCAGTACTTC. Its protein is CASSPGSHPYEQYF.

As concerns this clonotype: This may arise from a read error, as a much more abundant clone is one base away. The V and J genes are TRBV29-1 and TRBJ2-5, with 11 bases lining up with TRBD2. Germline V CDR1 and CDR2: SQVTM, ANQGSEA. The CDR3 has 14 residues. V gave up 6 bases and J gave up 2 bases; unmatched junction bases: 5. The CDR3 DNA is TGCAGCGTGAGGCGACTAGCGGGGCAAGAGACCCAGTACTTC. Translated: CSVRRLAGQETQYF.

The chain carries TRBV11-2 and TRBJ2-1; 7 nucleotides line up with TRBD1. Germline assignment: CDR1 SGHAT and CDR2 FQNNGV. V was pared by 5 bases and J by 8 bases, with 6 bases of the junction left unmatched. The CDR3 length is 13 residues. The CDR3 DNA sequence: TGTGCCAGCAGCAGGGGACAGTCCTATGAGCAGTTCTTC. Protein sequence: CASSRGQSYEQFF.

This clonotype was seen only once. With a much larger clone just one base away, this may be a read error. The chain couples TRBV29-1 to TRBJ2-2; 7 nucleotides align to TRBD1. Looked up from germline, CDR1 is SQVTM and CDR2 is ANQGSEA. The CDR3 has 14 amino acids. The CDR3 protein is CSVEEQGDTGELLF. CDR3 bases: TGCAGCGTTGAAGAGCAGGGGGACACCGGGGAGCTGCTTTTT.

This chain connects TRBV7-9 to TRBJ2-7; TRBD2 aligns across 13 bases. This CDR3 is 19 amino acids long. V shed 5 bases and J 2 bases; nucleotides not matched to a gene: 15. Germline V gene data show CDR1 as SEHNR and CDR2 as FQNEAQ (reference sequence). The CDR3 loop is CASSPRARGLAGSPYEQYF. The CDR3 DNA reads TGTGCCAGCAGCCCACGGGCAAGGGGACTAGCGGGATCGCCCTACGAGCAGTACTTC. The full variable domain, rest sourced from reference TRBV7-9 and TRBJ2-7, is DTGVSQNPRHKITKRGQNVTFRCDPISEHNRLYWYRQTLGQGPEFLTYFQNEAQLEKSRLLSDRFSAERPKGSFSTLEIQRTEQGDSAMYLCASSPRARGLAGSPYEQYFGPGTRLTVT.

This clonotype was seen a few times. Compared with germline, one end of the junction differs, possibly owing to a read error. J is TRBJ2-3 and V is TRBV6-1; D is possibly TRBD1 or TRBD2 (5 bases each). There are 13 residues in the CDR3. CDR1 is MNHNS, CDR2 SASEGT, per germline. CDR3 sequence reads: CASRRGELDTQYF. The DNA for the CDR3 is TGTGCTAGCAGACGGGGCGAGTTGGATACGCAGTATTTT.

This clonotype was detected only a few times. The rearrangement uses TRBV6-1 and TRBJ2-5; possibly TRBD1 for D (5 bases). This CDR3 region has 13 residues. V was cut by 4 bases and J by 4 bases, with 10 bases left in between. Per germline, CDR1 MNHNS and CDR2 SASEGT. In DNA form, the CDR3 reads TGTGCCAGCAGTGTAAGGGGTGCAGAGACCCAGTACTTC. Protein: CASSVRGAETQYF.

This clonotype has ten or more counts. The J gene is TRBJ2-3, the V gene TRBV12-3 or TRBV12-4, with TRBD2 identical over 7 bases. The CDR3 contains 14 residues. After removal of 6 bases from V and 3 bases from J, the junction contained 6 bases not matched to a gene. CDR3 amino acids: CASRPSGGTDTQYF. CDR3 bases: TGTGCCAGCAGGCCCTCGGGGGGTACAGATACGCAGTATTTT.

Remarks on this clonotype: A much larger clonotype is one base distant, so this may be a read error. J is TRBJ2-7 and V is TRBV10-1, with a tentative D call TRBD1 (6 bases). This CDR3 region has 15 residues. In germline, CDR1 is WNHNN, CDR2 SYGVQD (reference sequence). The CDR3 DNA reads TGCACCAGCAGCGAGGACAGCCCTGAGGGCTACGAGCAGTACTTC. This codes for CTSSEDSPEGYEQYF.

This clonotype came up once. This chain joins TRBV6-2 or TRBV6-3 and TRBJ1-2; D may be TRBD1 (5 bases). The CDR3 spans 15 residues. V was pared by 5 bases and J by 7 bases, with 20 bases between. Germline values: CDR1 MNHEY, CDR2 SVGEGT. This CDR3 is CASSPSRGRTGGYTF. The CDR3 DNA sequence: TGTGCCAGCAGTCCGTCCCGGGGCCGAACAGGTGGCTACACCTTC.

This clonotype came up many times. This chain uses TRBV6-6 with TRBJ2-7; D possibly uses TRBD1 or TRBD2 (6 bases each). V was cut by 8 bases and J by 4 bases, with 15 bases left in between. This CDR3 comprises 13 residues. Germline V gene sequence: CDR1 MNHNY, CDR2 SVGAGI (reference sequence). In DNA, the CDR3 is TGTGCCAGCTGGAGGGGGGAACGATACGAGCAGTACTTC. Translating gives CASWRGERYEQYF.

As regards this clonotype: Sequence at one end of the junction differs from germline and may be a read error. The rearrangement joins TRBV4-2 to TRBJ1-1, with D unresolved. Germline V gene sequence: CDR1 LGHNA, CDR2 YNFKEQ. The CDR3 consists of 13 residues. The CDR3 coding sequence is TGTGCCAGCAGCCAAGATTACAACACTGGAGCTTTCTTT. Protein product: CASSQDYNTGAFF.

This clonotype was recorded only once. A read error is possible here, since a much larger clone lies one base away. The gene calls are TRBV6-1 and TRBJ1-1, with D maybe TRBD1 (5 bases). V was cut by 6 bases and J by 2 bases, with 13 bases left in between. Germline V CDR1 and CDR2: MNHNS, SASEGT. The CDR3 covers 14 residues. DNA of the CDR3: TGTGCCAGCAGACGGGCAGGGACTAACACTGAAGCTTTCTTT. Its protein product is CASRRAGTNTEAFF.

This clonotype was seen more than once but under ten times. CDR3 DNA sequence: TGTGCCTGGAGTGTAAACAGGGAAAACACTGAAGCTTTCTTT. As protein: CAWSVNRENTEAFF. This rearrangement joins TRBV30 to TRBJ1-1, with a possible D match to TRBD1 (6 bases). Germline values: CDR1 GTSNPN, CDR2 SVGIG (reference sequence). CDR3 size: 14 residues. V shed 0 bases and J shed 2 bases, with 10 bases lying between them. The variable domain in full, with the rest retrieved from reference TRBV30 and TRBJ1-1, is SQTIHQWPATLVQPVGSPLSLECTVEGTSNPNLYWYRQAAGRGLQLLFYSVGIGQISSEVPQNLSASRPQDRQFILSSKKLLLSDSGFYLCAWSVNRENTEAFFGQGTRLTVV.

This clonotype has more than one count but fewer than ten. The chain recombines TRBV7-9 with TRBJ2-7; 8 positions match TRBD1. J gave up 0 bases and V 4 bases, and 8 bases lay outside the gene matches. This CDR3 is built from 16 residues. Germline lookup yields CDR1 SEHNR and CDR2 FQNEAQ (reference sequence). CDR3 residues: CASSSATGVFSYEQYF. CDR3 in DNA: TGTGCCAGCAGCTCAGCGACAGGGGTTTTCTCCTACGAGCAGTACTTC. Variable domain in full (rest from reference TRBV7-9 and TRBJ2-7): DTGVSQNPRHKITKRGQNVTFRCDPISEHNRLYWYRQTLGQGPEFLTYFQNEAQLEKSRLLSDRFSAERPKGSFSTLEIQRTEQGDSAMYLCASSSATGVFSYEQYFGPGTRLTVT.

A word on this clonotype: One junction end does not reproduce the germline sequence, and a read error may be involved. The chain carries TRBV9 and TRBJ1-2; TRBD1 might be the D (5 bases). Looked up from germline, CDR1 is SGDLS and CDR2 is YYNGEE. The CDR3 has 14 residues. The CDR3 DNA sequence: TGTACCAGCAACTATGAGGACAACTCCTATGGCTACACCTTC. Translated: CTSNYEDNSYGYTF.